This TCR beta chain was sequenced for a study of siplizumab effects on memory and regulatory T cells. Overall study results and limits: Where siplizumab was present, mappable alloreactive CD4+ clones averaged almost 70% Treg-derived, compared with less than 35% in controls.

To note about this clone: What it recognizes is unknown.

Here immunoSEQ multiplex PCR was the method, and the copy in TCRdb shows in-frame clones only, minus some. This sample carries about 50,000 clones, about 93% of them seen once, and the ten largest clones take roughly 15%. The germline V and J ends were trimmed by 0 bases and 6 bases, with 10 bases remaining between them. The germline CDR1 and CDR2 sequences are MNHEY and SMNVEV (reference sequence). The CDR3 length is 14 residues. This TCR was sampled from a human donor in good health. The chain employs TRBV27 and TRBJ2-3; no clear D. Input material: CD8+ T cells sorted from blood. CDR3 sequence: CASSLSLIADTQYF. CDR3 DNA sequence: TGTGCCAGCAGTTTATCGTTGATAGCTGATACGCAGTATTTT.